Listed here are 6 T cell receptor beta chains from one sample, sequenced in a study of T cells in localized non-small cell lung cancer. Clones were sequenced by immunoSEQ multiplex PCR, and TCRdb holds only the in-frame ones, with some missing. The data hold roughly 72,000 clones, with about nine tenths observed a single time. Sequenced material: peripheral blood, taken before any cancer treatment. These TCRs come from a male donor aged 60 or over with stage III squamous cell lung carcinoma.

The chain uses TRBV27 and TRBJ2-5; TRBD1 matches at 9 bases. J was trimmed by 7 bases and V by 3 bases; bases with no gene match: 9. The CDR3 is 15 amino acids. Germline values: CDR1 MNHEY, CDR2 SMNVEV (reference sequence). CDR3 DNA: TGTGCCAGCAGTTTTGCCGGGACAGGGACGGGGACCCAGTACTTC. Translation: CASSFAGTGTGTQYF.

Only one count was recorded for this clone. The rearrangement joins TRBV10-3 to TRBJ1-1; no definite D call. Per the germline V gene, CDR1 is ENHRY and CDR2 is SYGVKD. The ends were cut back, 9 bases at V and 0 bases at J, with 14 bases in the middle. The CDR3 consists of 14 residues. The CDR3 bases are TGTGCCATTCGGGTTACAACACTGAACACTGAAGCTTTCTTT. Its protein product is CAIRVTTLNTEAFF.

The chain couples TRBV5-1 to TRBJ2-1; 13 bases are a match to TRBD2. This CDR3 has 16 residues. CDR1 SGHRS and CDR2 YFSETQ come from the germline V gene. V dropped 2 bases and J dropped 8; count of bases not matched to a gene: 7. This chain's CDR3 is CASSFNRLAGGDEQFF. CDR3 coding DNA: TGCGCCAGCAGCTTTAACCGACTAGCGGGGGGCGATGAGCAGTTCTTC. The full variable domain, with the rest looked up from reference TRBV5-1 and TRBJ2-1, is KAGVTQTPRYLIKTRGQQVTLSCSPISGHRSVSWYQQTPGQGLQFLFEYFSETQRNKGNFPGRFSGRQFSNSRSEMNVSTLELGDSALYLCASSFNRLAGGDEQFFGPGTRLTVL.

The chain couples TRBV6-1 to TRBJ1-6, with D hard to call. Trimming took off 7 bases at V and 2 bases at J, with 9 bases between the two ends. The CDR3 loop spans 14 amino acids. Germline-derived CDR1 and CDR2 are MNHNS and SASEGT. Written as DNA, the CDR3 is TGTGCCAGCACCCTTGCCCCCTATAATTCACCCCTCCACTTT. Translation gives CASTLAPYNSPLHF.

The chain is built from TRBV5-1 and TRBJ2-1, with a weak D call TRBD2 (6 bases). The ends were cut back, 2 bases at V and 7 bases at J, with 13 bases in the middle. The V gene's germline CDR1 is SGHRS and CDR2 YFSETQ. There are 14 residues in the CDR3. In nucleotides, the CDR3 is TGCGCCAGCAGCTTTTCCGGGGGAGAAAATGAGCAGTTCTTC. It encodes CASSFSGGENEQFF.

The rearrangement joins TRBV7-2 to TRBJ1-6, with D hard to call. The CDR3 length is 12 residues. Trimming left V 5 bases short and J 5 bases short, with 4 bases between. Per germline, CDR1 SGHTA and CDR2 FQGNSA. The CDR3 sequence is CASSPNNSPLHF. The CDR3 bases are TGTGCCAGCAGCCCCAATAATTCACCCCTCCACTTT.